These 10 T cell receptor beta chains were sequenced from one sample in a study of T cell responses to AZD1222 COVID-19 vaccine. Repertoires were generated with immunoSEQ multiplex PCR, while TCRdb's copy carries only in-frame clones and drops some. The sample contains roughly 43,000 clones, about four fifths of which appear only once. The sequencing used peripheral blood, collected 28 days after the second dose of the MenACWY control vaccine. Receptor source: an adult who received the MenACWY meningococcal vaccine as a control.

The chain employs TRBV2 and TRBJ2-7, with D possibly TRBD1 on 6 matching bases. The CDR3 sequence is 13 residues long. CDR1 SNHLY and CDR2 FYNNEI come from the germline V gene. The V end lost 3 bases, the J end lost 3 bases, and 9 bases lay between the germline ends. CDR3 sequence (DNA): TGTGCCAGCAGTGACGCAGGGGTCTACGAGCAGTACGTC. Protein product: CASSDAGVYEQYV.

The rearrangement links TRBV10-2 to TRBJ2-1; 10 positions match TRBD2. This CDR3 contains 15 residues. V shed 6 bases, J shed 2 bases, and the junction held 4 bases outside the gene matches. CDR1 is WSHSY, CDR2 SAAADI, per germline. The CDR3 nucleotides read TGCGCCAGCAGAACAAGCGGGGGGGCCTACAATGAGCAGTTCTTC. Protein: CASRTSGGAYNEQFF.

This chain connects TRBV6-5 to TRBJ1-2; 8 nucleotides agree with TRBD1. The CDR3 sequence is 13 residues long. Trimming at V came to 5 bases and at J to 4 bases, leaving 3 bases not matched to a gene. The germline gives CDR1 MNHEY, CDR2 SVGAGI. CDR3 DNA sequence: TGTGCCAGCAGTCAGGGGGCCATCTATGGCTACACCTTC. Its protein product is CASSQGAIYGYTF.

This sequence joins TRBV21-1 and TRBJ2-5; TRBD2 is taken as the D call from the table, unchecked against the DNA. TRBV21-1 is a documented pseudogene. The CDR3 extends over 16 amino acids. The CDR3 region is CASSDSTAGGRETQYF. In nucleotides, the CDR3 is TGTGCCAGCAGCGATTCGACGGCGGGAGGTCGGGAGACCCAGTACTTC.

V usage is TRBV27 and J usage is TRBJ1-2; D might be TRBD1 (6 bases). The CDR3 extends over 14 amino acids. Per the germline V gene, CDR1 is MNHEY and CDR2 is SMNVEV (reference sequence). Trimming removed 4 bases from V and 4 bases from J, with 13 bases in between. The DNA of the CDR3 is TGTGCCAGCAGTTCCCGGACAGATGTCTATGGCTACACCTTC. Encoded protein: CASSSRTDVYGYTF.

The rearrangement uses TRBV12-3 or TRBV12-4 and TRBJ2-7; D is unclear. V lost 3 bases, J lost 3 bases, and 6 bases lay in between. The CDR3 sequence is 12 residues long. CDR3 amino acids: CASSLGIYEQYF. The CDR3 DNA follows: TGTGCCAGCAGTTTGGGGATCTACGAGCAGTACTTC.

This clone was seen a single time. The chain joins TRBV10-3 to TRBJ1-5; D is unresolved. There are 13 residues in the CDR3. Trimming left V 8 bases short and J 4 bases short, with 12 bases between. The germline gives CDR1 ENHRY, CDR2 SYGVKD. In DNA, the CDR3 is TGTGCCATCGGTGGAAGTGGGAATCAGCCCCAGCATTTT. Protein sequence: CAIGGSGNQPQHF.

The chain is built from TRBV11-2 and TRBJ2-2; D might be TRBD1 (6 bases). Germline CDR1 is SGHAT and CDR2 is FQNNGV. The CDR3 consists of 15 residues. Trimming took off 8 bases at V and 2 bases at J, with 15 bases between the two ends. CDR3 region: CASLNWGRNTGELFF. In nucleotides, the CDR3 is TGTGCCAGCTTGAATTGGGGGCGTAACACCGGGGAGCTGTTTTTT.

The chain combines TRBV11-3 with TRBJ2-4, with 8 bases aligning to TRBD1. CDR1 SGHNT and CDR2 YENEEA come from the germline V gene. This CDR3 has 12 amino acids. The V gene end was trimmed by 5 bases and the J gene end by 14 bases; junction bases not matched to a gene: 8. In DNA, the CDR3 is TGTGCCAGCAGCCGCGGACAGGGTTCGGAGTACTTC. Its translation: CASSRGQGSEYF. Variable domain in full (rest from reference TRBV11-3 and TRBJ2-4): EAGVVQSPRYKIIEKKQPVAFWCNPISGHNTLYWYLQNLGQGPELLIRYENEEAVDDSQLPKDRFSAERLKGVDSTLKIQPAELGDSAVYLCASSRGQGSEYFGAGTRLSVL.

The genes are TRBV10-3 and TRBJ1-5, with 7 bases identical to TRBD1. The CDR3 extends over 16 amino acids. CDR1 ENHRY and CDR2 SYGVKD come from the germline V gene. Unmatched junction bases numbered 11, after V lost 9 bases and J lost 0 bases. This chain's CDR3 is CAIRQGPLSSNQPQHF. CDR3 bases: TGTGCCATAAGACAGGGACCCCTATCTAGCAATCAGCCCCAGCATTTT.